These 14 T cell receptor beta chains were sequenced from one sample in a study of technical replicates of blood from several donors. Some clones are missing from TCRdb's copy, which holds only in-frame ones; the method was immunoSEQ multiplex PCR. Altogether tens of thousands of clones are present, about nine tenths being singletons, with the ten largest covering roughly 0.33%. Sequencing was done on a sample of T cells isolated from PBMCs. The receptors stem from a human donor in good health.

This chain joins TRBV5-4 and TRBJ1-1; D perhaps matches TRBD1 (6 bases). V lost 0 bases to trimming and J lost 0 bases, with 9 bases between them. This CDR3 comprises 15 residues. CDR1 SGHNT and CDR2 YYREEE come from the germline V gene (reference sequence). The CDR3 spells CASSLAGALNTEAFF. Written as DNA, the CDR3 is TGTGCCAGCAGCTTGGCAGGGGCTTTGAACACTGAAGCTTTCTTT.

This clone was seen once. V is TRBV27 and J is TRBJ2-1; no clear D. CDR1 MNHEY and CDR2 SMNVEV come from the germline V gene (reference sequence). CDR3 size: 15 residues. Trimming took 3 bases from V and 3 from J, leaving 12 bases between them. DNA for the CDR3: TGTGCCAGCAGTTTGAGAGTAGGAGACTACAATGAGCAGTTCTTC. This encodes CASSLRVGDYNEQFF.

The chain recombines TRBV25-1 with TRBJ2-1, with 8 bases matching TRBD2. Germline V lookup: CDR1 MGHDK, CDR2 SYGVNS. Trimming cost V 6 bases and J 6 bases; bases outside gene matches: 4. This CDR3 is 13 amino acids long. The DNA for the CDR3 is TGTGCCAGCAGCCTAGCGGGTTTCAATGAGCAGTTCTTC. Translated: CASSLAGFNEQFF.

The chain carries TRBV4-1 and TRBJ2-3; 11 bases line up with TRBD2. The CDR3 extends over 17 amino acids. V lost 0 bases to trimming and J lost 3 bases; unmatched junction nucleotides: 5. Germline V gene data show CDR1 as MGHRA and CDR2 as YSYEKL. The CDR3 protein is CASSQDRGLADTDTQYF. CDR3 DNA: TGCGCCAGCAGCCAAGACAGGGGACTAGCGGATACAGATACGCAGTATTTT.

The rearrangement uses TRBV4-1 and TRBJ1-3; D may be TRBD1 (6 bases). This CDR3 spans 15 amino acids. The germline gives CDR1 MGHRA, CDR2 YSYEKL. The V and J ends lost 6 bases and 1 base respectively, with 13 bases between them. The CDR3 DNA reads TGCGCCAGCAGGGAAACAGGGACATCTGGAAACACCATATATTTT. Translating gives CASRETGTSGNTIYF.

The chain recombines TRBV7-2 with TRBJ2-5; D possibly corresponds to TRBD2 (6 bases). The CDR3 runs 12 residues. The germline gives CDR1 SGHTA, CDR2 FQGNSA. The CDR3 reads CGTGEASYLKYF. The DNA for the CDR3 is TGTGGGACGGGGGAGGCTAGCTATCTTAAGTACTTC.

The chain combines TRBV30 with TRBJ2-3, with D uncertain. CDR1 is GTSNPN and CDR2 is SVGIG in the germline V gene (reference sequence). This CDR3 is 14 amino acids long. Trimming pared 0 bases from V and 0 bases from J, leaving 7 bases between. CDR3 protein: CAWSVSLSTDTQYF. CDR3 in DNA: TGTGCCTGGAGTGTATCCCTTAGCACAGATACGCAGTATTTT.

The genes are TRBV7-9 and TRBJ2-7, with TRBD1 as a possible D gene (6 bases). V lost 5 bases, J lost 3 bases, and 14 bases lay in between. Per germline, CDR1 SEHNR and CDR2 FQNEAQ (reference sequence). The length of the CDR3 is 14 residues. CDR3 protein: CASSPSDSLYEQYF. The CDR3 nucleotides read TGTGCCAGCAGCCCCTCGGACAGCCTCTACGAGCAGTACTTC.

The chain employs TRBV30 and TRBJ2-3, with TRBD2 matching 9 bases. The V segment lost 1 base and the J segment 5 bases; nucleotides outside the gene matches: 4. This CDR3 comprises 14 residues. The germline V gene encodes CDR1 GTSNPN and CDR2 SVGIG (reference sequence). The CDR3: CAWSASGIRDTQYF. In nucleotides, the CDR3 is TGTGCCTGGAGTGCTAGCGGGATTCGAGATACGCAGTATTTT.

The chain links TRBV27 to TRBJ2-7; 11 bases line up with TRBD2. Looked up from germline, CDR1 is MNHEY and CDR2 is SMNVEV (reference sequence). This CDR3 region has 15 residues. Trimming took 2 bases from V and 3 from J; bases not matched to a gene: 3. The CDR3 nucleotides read TGTGCCAGCAGTTTAAAACTAGCGGGGGTCTACGAGCAGTACTTC. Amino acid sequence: CASSLKLAGVYEQYF.

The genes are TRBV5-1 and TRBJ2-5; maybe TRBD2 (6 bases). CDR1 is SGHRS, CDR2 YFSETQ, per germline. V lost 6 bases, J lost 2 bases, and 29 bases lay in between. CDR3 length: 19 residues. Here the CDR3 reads CASNLSQGRGRENQETQYF. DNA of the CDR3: TGCGCCAGCAACCTCAGCCAAGGAAGGGGTCGGGAGAATCAAGAGACCCAGTACTTC.

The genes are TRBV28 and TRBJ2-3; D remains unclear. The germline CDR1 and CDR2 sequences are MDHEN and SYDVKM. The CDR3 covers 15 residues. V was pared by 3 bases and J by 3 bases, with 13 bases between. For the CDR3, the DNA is TGTGCCAGCAGTTTGGTGCGGTTTGAGACAGATACGCAGTATTTT. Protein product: CASSLVRFETDTQYF.

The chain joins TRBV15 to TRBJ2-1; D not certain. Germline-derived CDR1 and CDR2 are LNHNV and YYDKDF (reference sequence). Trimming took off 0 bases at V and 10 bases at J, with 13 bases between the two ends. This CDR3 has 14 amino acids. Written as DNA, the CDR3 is TGTGCCACCAGCAGAGATCCCGGCGGAGTAGAGCAGTTCTTC. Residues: CATSRDPGGVEQFF.

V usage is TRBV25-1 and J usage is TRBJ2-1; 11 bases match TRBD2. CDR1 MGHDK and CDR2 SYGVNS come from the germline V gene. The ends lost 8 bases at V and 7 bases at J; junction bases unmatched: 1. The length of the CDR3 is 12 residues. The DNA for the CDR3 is TGTGCCAGCCGGACTAGCGGGAATGAGCAGTTCTTC. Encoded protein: CASRTSGNEQFF. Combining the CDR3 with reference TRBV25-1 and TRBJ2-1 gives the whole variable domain EADIYQTPRYLVIGTGKKITLECSQTMGHDKMYWYQQDPGMELHLIHYSYGVNSTEKGDLSSESTVSRIRTEHFPLTLESARPSHTSQYLCASRTSGNEQFFGPGTRLTVL.